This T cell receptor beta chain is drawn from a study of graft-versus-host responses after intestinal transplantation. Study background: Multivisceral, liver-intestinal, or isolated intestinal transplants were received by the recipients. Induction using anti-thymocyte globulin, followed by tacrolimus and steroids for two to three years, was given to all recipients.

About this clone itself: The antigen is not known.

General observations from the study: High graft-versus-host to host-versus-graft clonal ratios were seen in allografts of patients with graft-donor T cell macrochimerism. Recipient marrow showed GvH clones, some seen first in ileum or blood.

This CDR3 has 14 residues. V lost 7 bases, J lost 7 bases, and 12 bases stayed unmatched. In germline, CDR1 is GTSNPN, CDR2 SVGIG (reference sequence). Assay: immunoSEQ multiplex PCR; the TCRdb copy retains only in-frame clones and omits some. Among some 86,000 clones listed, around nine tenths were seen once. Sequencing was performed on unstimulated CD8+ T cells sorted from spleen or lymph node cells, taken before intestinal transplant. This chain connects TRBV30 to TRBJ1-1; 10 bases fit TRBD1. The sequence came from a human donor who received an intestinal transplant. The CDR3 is CAFRRGQGWVEAFF. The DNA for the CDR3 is TGTGCCTTCCGTAGGGGACAGGGGTGGGTTGAAGCTTTCTTT. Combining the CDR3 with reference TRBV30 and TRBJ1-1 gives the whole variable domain SQTIHQWPATLVQPVGSPLSLECTVEGTSNPNLYWYRQAAGRGLQLLFYSVGIGQISSEVPQNLSASRPQDRQFILSSKKLLLSDSGFYLCAFRRGQGWVEAFFGQGTRLTVV.